The present T cell receptor (beta chain) was sequenced within a study of patients and donors after allogeneic stem cell transplantation. TCRdb ran MiXCR on the RT-PCR reads and lists one entry per CDR3 protein. The sample records approximately 160,000 distinct CDR3 sequences, 25% to 35% being singletons. Per germline, CDR1 SGHTA and CDR2 FQGNSA. The V and J ends lost 5 bases and 5 bases respectively, with 10 bases between them. The CDR3 has 13 amino acids. The origin of this receptor is a human donor who was either an allogeneic HSCT recipient or a stem cell or donor lymphocyte infusion donor (not recorded which). It is not recorded whose cells these are; they may come from a transplant donor. The sample was blood, either unsorted or a sorted T cell fraction (not recorded which). The rearrangement joins TRBV7-2 to TRBJ2-1; weak D call: TRBD1 (6 bases). DNA for the CDR3: TGTGCCAGCAGCCGCTGGACAGACAATGAGCAGTTCTTC. Protein: CASSRWTDNEQFF.